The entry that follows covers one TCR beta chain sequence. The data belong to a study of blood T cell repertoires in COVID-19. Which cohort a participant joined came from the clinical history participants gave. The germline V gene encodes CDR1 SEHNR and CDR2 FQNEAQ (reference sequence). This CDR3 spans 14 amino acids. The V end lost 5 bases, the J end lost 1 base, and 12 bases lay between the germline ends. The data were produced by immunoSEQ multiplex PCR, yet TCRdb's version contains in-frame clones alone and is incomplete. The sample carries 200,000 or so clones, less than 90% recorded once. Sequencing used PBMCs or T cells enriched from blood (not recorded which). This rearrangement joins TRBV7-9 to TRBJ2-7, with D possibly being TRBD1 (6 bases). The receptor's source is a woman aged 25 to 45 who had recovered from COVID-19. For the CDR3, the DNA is TGTGCCAGCAGCGTCGGGACATTTTCCTACGAGCAGTACTTC. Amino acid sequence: CASSVGTFSYEQYF.